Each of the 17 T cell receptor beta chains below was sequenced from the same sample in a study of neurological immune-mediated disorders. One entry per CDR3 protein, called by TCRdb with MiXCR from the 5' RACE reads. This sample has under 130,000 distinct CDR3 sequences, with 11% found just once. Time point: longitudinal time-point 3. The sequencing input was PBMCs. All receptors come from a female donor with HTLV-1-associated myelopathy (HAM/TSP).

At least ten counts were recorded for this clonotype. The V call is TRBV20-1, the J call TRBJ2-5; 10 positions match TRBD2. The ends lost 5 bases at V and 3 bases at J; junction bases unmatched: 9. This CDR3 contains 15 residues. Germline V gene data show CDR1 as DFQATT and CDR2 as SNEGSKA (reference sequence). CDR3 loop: CSAPRLAGEKETQYF. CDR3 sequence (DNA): TGCAGTGCTCCCCGCCTAGCGGGGGAGAAAGAGACCCAGTACTTC.

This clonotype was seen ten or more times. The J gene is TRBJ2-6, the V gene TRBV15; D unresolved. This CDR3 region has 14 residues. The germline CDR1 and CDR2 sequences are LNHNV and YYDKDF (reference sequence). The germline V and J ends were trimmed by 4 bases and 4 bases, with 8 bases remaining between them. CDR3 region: CATSNFRGANVLTF. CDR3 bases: TGTGCCACCAGCAATTTCCGGGGGGCCAACGTCCTGACTTTC.

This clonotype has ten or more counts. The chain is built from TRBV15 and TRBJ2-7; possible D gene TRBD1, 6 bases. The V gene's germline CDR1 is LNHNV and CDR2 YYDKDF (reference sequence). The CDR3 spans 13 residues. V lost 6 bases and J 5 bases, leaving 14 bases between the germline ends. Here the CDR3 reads CATRIQGGHEQYF. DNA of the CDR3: TGTGCCACCAGGATACAGGGTGGCCACGAGCAGTACTTC.

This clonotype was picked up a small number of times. The CDR3 is CATSPNVDSLIAIAKNIQYF. Written as DNA, the CDR3 is TGTGCCACCAGCCCAAACGTGGACAGCCTGATAGCTATAGCCAAAAACATTCAGTACTTC. This rearrangement joins TRBV24-1 to TRBJ2-4; TRBD1 might be the D (6 bases). Germline CDR1 is KGHDR and CDR2 is SFDVKD. With 7 bases removed from V and 0 bases from J, the gap between germline ends came to 27 bases. This CDR3 comprises 20 residues.

The CDR3 loop is CASSLPGQGGSYEQYF. The CDR3 DNA reads as TGTGCCAGCAGTCTCCCGGGACAGGGCGGTTCCTACGAGCAGTACTTC. The chain has TRBV28 and TRBJ2-7; the match to TRBD1 covers 9 bases. This CDR3 comprises 16 residues. Trimming took 5 bases from V and 1 from J; bases not matched to a gene: 9. CDR1 MDHEN and CDR2 SYDVKM come from the germline V gene.

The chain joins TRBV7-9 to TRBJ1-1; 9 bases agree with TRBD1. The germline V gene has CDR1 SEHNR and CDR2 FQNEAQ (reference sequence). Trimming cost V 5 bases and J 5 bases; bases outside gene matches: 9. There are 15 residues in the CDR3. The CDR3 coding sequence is TGTGCCAGCAGCATCCTTACAGGGGGCGAAACTGAAGCTTTCTTT. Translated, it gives CASSILTGGETEAFF.

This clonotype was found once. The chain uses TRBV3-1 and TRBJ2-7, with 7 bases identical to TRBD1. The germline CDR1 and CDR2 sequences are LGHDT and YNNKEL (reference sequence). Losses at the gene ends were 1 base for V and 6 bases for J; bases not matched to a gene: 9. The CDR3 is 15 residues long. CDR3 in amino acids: CASSQAGTDYGEQYF. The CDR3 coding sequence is TGTGCCAGCAGCCAAGCCGGGACAGATTACGGCGAGCAGTACTTC.

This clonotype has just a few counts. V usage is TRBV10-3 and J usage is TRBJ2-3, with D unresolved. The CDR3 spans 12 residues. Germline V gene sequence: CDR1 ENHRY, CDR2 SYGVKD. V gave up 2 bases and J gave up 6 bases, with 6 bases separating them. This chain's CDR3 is CAISERADTQYF. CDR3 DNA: TGTGCCATCAGTGAGAGAGCGGATACGCAGTATTTT.

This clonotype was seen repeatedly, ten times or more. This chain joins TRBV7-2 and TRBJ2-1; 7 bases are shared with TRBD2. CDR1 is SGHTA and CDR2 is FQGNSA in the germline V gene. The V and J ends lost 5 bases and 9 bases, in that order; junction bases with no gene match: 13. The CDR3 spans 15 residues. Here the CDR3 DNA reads TGTGCCAGCAGCCCTGACGGTACGGGGGGTGGTGAGCAGTTCTTC. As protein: CASSPDGTGGGEQFF. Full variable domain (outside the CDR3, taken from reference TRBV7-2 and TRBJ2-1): GAGVSQSPSNKVTEKGKDVELRCDPISGHTALYWYRQSLGQGLEFLIYFQGNSAPDKSGLPSDRFSAERTGGSVSTLTIQRTQQEDSAVYLCASSPDGTGGGEQFFGPGTRLTVL.

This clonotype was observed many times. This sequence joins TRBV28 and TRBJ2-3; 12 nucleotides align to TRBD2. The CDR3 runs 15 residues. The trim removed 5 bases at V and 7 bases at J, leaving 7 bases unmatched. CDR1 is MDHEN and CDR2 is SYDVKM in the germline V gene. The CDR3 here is CASSTPSGGAYTQYF. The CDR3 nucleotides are TGTGCCAGCAGTACCCCTAGCGGGGGGGCTTATACGCAGTATTTT.

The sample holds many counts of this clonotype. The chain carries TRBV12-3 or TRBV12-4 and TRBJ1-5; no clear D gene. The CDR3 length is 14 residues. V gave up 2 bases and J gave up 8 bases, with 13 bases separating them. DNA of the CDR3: TGTGCCAGCAGTTTATCCTGGGAGGGTGAGCCCCAGCATTTT. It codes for CASSLSWEGEPQHF.

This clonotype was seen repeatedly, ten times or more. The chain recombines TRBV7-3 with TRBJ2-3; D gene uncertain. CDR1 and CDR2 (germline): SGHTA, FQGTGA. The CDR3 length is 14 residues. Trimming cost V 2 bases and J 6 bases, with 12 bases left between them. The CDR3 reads CASSLVGQGDTQYF. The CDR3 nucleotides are TGTGCCAGCAGCTTAGTGGGCCAAGGGGATACGCAGTATTTT. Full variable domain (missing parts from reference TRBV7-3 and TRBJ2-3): GAGVSQTPSNKVTEKGKYVELRCDPISGHTALYWYRQSLGQGPEFLIYFQGTGAADDSGLPNDRFFAVRPEGSVSTLKIQRTERGDSAVYLCASSLVGQGDTQYFGPGTRLTVL.

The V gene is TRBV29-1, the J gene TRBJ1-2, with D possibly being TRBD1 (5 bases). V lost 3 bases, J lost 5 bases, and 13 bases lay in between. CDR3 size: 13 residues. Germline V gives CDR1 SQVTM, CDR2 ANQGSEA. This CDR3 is CSVDGQGQYGYTF. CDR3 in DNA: TGCAGCGTTGACGGGCAGGGCCAGTATGGCTACACCTTC.

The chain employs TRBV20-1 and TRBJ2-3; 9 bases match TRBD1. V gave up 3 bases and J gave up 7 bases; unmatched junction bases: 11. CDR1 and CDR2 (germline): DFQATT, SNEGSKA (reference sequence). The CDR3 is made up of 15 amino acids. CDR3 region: CSASGGTGPTHTQYF. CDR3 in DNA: TGCAGTGCTAGTGGAGGGACAGGGCCTACACATACGCAGTATTTT.

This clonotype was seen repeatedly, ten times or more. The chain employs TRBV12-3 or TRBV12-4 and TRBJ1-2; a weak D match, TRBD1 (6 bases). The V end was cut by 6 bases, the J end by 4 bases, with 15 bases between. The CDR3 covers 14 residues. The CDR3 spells CASSLDSERYGYTF. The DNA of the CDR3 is TGTGCCAGCAGCTTGGACAGCGAGCGCTATGGCTACACCTTC.

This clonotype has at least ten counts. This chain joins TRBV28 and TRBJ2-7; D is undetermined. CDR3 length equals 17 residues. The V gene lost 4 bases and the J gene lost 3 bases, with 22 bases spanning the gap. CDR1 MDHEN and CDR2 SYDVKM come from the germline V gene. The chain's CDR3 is CASSSQTWESFGYEQYF. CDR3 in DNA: TGTGCCAGCAGTTCCCAGACTTGGGAAAGCTTCGGCTACGAGCAGTACTTC.

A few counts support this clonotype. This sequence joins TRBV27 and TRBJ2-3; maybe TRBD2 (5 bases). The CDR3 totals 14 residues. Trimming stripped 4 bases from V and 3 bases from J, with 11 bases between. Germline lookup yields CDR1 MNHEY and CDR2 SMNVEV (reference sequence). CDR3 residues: CASSYGRVTDTQYF. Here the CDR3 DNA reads TGTGCCAGCAGTTACGGGCGGGTAACAGATACGCAGTATTTT.